Listed here are 30 T cell receptor beta chains from one sample, sequenced in a study of T cell changes during pregnancy in multiple sclerosis. Some clones are missing from TCRdb's copy, which holds only in-frame ones; the method was immunoSEQ multiplex PCR. Of about 67,000 clones in the sample, approximately 91% were seen once. Here the sequenced sample was peripheral blood, taken in the second trimester of pregnancy. The receptors come from a female donor with multiple sclerosis, enrolled in a pregnancy study.

The count of this clone is one. The rearrangement joins TRBV7-8 to TRBJ2-3, with D uncertain. The V end lost 3 bases, the J end lost 1 base, and 20 bases lay between the germline ends. Germline CDR1 SGHVS, CDR2 FQNEAQ. This CDR3 comprises 18 residues. For the CDR3, the DNA is TGTGCCAGCAGCTTGAAGACACGAAGGCTGGTGGGCACAGATACGCAGTATTTT. This sequence encodes CASSLKTRRLVGTDTQYF.

The chain is built from TRBV30 and TRBJ1-1, with TRBD1 matching over 10 bases. CDR1 and CDR2 from the germline V gene are GTSNPN and SVGIG (reference sequence). V shed 1 base and J 6 bases; nucleotides not matched to a gene: 8. The CDR3 sequence is 15 residues long. The DNA for the CDR3 is TGTGCCTGGAGTGGGAGACAGGGGGCGCGGGCTGAAGCTTTCTTT. Protein product: CAWSGRQGARAEAFF. The full variable domain, rest sourced from reference TRBV30 and TRBJ1-1, is SQTIHQWPATLVQPVGSPLSLECTVEGTSNPNLYWYRQAAGRGLQLLFYSVGIGQISSEVPQNLSASRPQDRQFILSSKKLLLSDSGFYLCAWSGRQGARAEAFFGQGTRLTVV.

The genes are TRBV18 and TRBJ1-1; D remains unclear. Germline V lookup: CDR1 KGHSH, CDR2 LQKENI. The germline V and J ends were trimmed by 6 bases and 6 bases, with 14 bases remaining between them. This CDR3 has 13 residues. The CDR3 DNA follows: TGTGCCAGCTCCGGTCCCCTGAGATCTGAAGCTTTCTTT. Protein product: CASSGPLRSEAFF.

The chain couples TRBV7-2 to TRBJ2-1; the D gene is possibly TRBD2 (6 bases). The CDR3 loop spans 15 amino acids. V was shortened by 5 bases and J by 0 bases, with 11 bases between the two germline ends. Germline CDR1 reads SGHTA; CDR2 reads FQGNSA. CDR3: CASSVIGGSYNEQFF. The DNA of the CDR3 is TGTGCCAGCAGCGTGATCGGGGGCTCCTACAATGAGCAGTTCTTC.

The chain couples TRBV7-9 to TRBJ1-4; maybe TRBD1 (5 bases). Trimming stripped 4 bases from V and 5 bases from J, with 14 bases between. There are 15 residues in the CDR3. The germline V gene has CDR1 SEHNR and CDR2 FQNEAQ (reference sequence). As DNA, the CDR3 is TGTGCCAGCAGCTCGCTCAGGGCCCCGAATGAAAAACTGTTTTTT. This codes for CASSSLRAPNEKLFF. Full variable domain (missing parts from reference TRBV7-9 and TRBJ1-4): DTGVSQNPRHKITKRGQNVTFRCDPISEHNRLYWYRQTLGQGPEFLTYFQNEAQLEKSRLLSDRFSAERPKGSFSTLEIQRTEQGDSAMYLCASSSLRAPNEKLFFGSGTQLSVL.

CDR3 protein: CASSSGQGLAETQYF. As DNA, the CDR3 is TGTGCCAGCAGCTCGGGACAGGGATTAGCAGAGACCCAGTACTTC. This rearrangement joins TRBV7-9 to TRBJ2-5, with 9 bases fitting TRBD1. CDR1 is SEHNR and CDR2 is FQNEAQ in the germline V gene (reference sequence). J gave up 4 bases and V 4 bases, and 7 bases lay outside the gene matches. The CDR3 spans 15 residues.

V and J are TRBV5-1 and TRBJ1-1; 10 positions match TRBD1. After removal of 0 bases from V and 2 bases from J, the junction contained 1 base not matched to a gene. CDR1 and CDR2 (germline): SGHRS, YFSETQ. The CDR3 is 15 residues long. CDR3 in DNA: TGCGCCAGCAGCTTGGAGACAGGGGGCAACACTGAAGCTTTCTTT. Translated, it gives CASSLETGGNTEAFF.

V usage is TRBV5-4 and J usage is TRBJ2-7; 7 nucleotides match TRBD1. The CDR3 runs to 15 residues. Germline CDR1 is SGHNT and CDR2 is YYREEE (reference sequence). V trimming: 3 bases; J trimming: 4 bases; junction bases outside the gene matches: 10. The CDR3 DNA is TGTGCCAGCAGCTCACCGGGACAGTCAACTTACGAGCAGTACTTC. It specifies CASSSPGQSTYEQYF.

The rearrangement links TRBV7-6 to TRBJ2-4, with D maybe TRBD2 (5 bases). The germline gives CDR1 SGHVS, CDR2 FNYEAQ. CDR3 length equals 15 residues. V dropped 1 base and J dropped 5 bases, with 12 bases sitting between them. CDR3 in DNA: TGTGCCAGCAGCTTAGGCGGGCCAGTCGAAAACATTCAGTACTTC. Amino acids: CASSLGGPVENIQYF.

The sample holds a few counts of this clone. The V gene is TRBV7-9, the J gene TRBJ1-1; TRBD1 matches at 10 bases. Trimming took 4 bases from V and 4 from J; bases not matched to a gene: 3. Germline V lookup: CDR1 SEHNR, CDR2 FQNEAQ (reference sequence). The length of the CDR3 is 14 residues. CDR3 amino acids: CASSSTGGGTEAFF. The CDR3 DNA reads TGTGCCAGCAGCTCGACAGGGGGCGGCACTGAAGCTTTCTTT.

This clone was observed a single time. The chain has TRBV5-1 and TRBJ1-4; D is perhaps TRBD1 (5 bases). V lost 4 bases to trimming and J lost 5 bases, with 15 bases between them. Per germline, CDR1 SGHRS and CDR2 YFSETQ. The CDR3 runs 15 residues. The CDR3 is CASSLLIGANEKLFF. As DNA, the CDR3 is TGCGCCAGCAGCCTGTTAATTGGGGCGAATGAAAAACTGTTTTTT.

The chain has TRBV9 and TRBJ1-1, with D tentatively TRBD1 (6 bases). The germline CDR1 and CDR2 sequences are SGDLS and YYNGEE. This CDR3 is 16 amino acids long. Trimming cost V 4 bases and J 3 bases, with 19 bases left between them. CDR3 in amino acids: CASSSPMGGADTEAFF. The CDR3 bases are TGTGCCAGCAGCTCCCCAATGGGGGGGGCGGACACTGAAGCTTTCTTT.

The chain employs TRBV27 and TRBJ2-1; 11 bases are shared with TRBD1. Germline V lookup: CDR1 MNHEY, CDR2 SMNVEV (reference sequence). This CDR3 region has 14 residues. J was trimmed by 9 bases and V by 8 bases; bases with no gene match: 9. CDR3 sequence reads: CASGWTGGSAEQFF. CDR3 coding DNA: TGTGCCAGCGGGTGGACAGGGGGCTCCGCTGAGCAGTTCTTC.

The chain combines TRBV10-2 with TRBJ1-4; D perhaps matches TRBD1 (6 bases). Germline V gene sequence: CDR1 WSHSY, CDR2 SAAADI. V lost 7 bases and J 7 bases, leaving 25 bases between the germline ends. The CDR3 has 17 amino acids. CDR3 residues: CASTDPVPQGGGEKLFF. The DNA of the CDR3 is TGCGCCAGCACCGACCCCGTGCCCCAGGGAGGGGGTGAAAAACTGTTTTTT.

The chain is built from TRBV19 and TRBJ2-7, with D possibly being TRBD2 (5 bases). The CDR3 loop spans 13 amino acids. Germline V gene lookup returns CDR1 LNHDA and CDR2 SQIVND (reference sequence). V was clipped by 4 bases and J by 0 bases, with 7 bases between them. The CDR3 nucleotides are TGTGCCAGTAGTAACGGGGACTCCTACGAGCAGTACTTC. Its translation: CASSNGDSYEQYF.

The chain uses TRBV5-6 and TRBJ2-5; possible D gene TRBD2, 6 bases. This CDR3 comprises 14 residues. Per the germline V gene, CDR1 is SGHDT and CDR2 is YYEEEE. The V and J ends lost 4 bases and 2 bases respectively, with 12 bases between them. The CDR3 bases are TGTGCCAGCAGCCCCCTAGCGACTCAAGAGACCCAGTACTTC. It codes for CASSPLATQETQYF.

This chain links TRBV19 with TRBJ1-3, with D possibly being TRBD1 (5 bases). The V and J ends lost 2 bases and 0 bases respectively, with 8 bases between them. The length of the CDR3 is 15 residues. Germline CDR1 and CDR2: LNHDA and SQIVND (reference sequence). For the CDR3, the DNA is TGTGCCAGTAGTATAACCGGACACTCTGGAAACACCATATATTTT. Translation gives CASSITGHSGNTIYF.

The sample holds one count of this clone. The chain combines TRBV19 with TRBJ1-4; no clear D gene. CDR3 length: 15 residues. V was clipped by 3 bases and J by 8 bases, with 16 bases between them. The germline V gene encodes CDR1 LNHDA and CDR2 SQIVND (reference sequence). The CDR3 protein is CASSIAGAIGEKLFF. As DNA, the CDR3 is TGTGCCAGTAGTATCGCGGGCGCGATAGGAGAAAAACTGTTTTTT.

This clone is classed as medium-sized. The CDR3 here is CASSEGAHTEAFF. The DNA for the CDR3 is TGTGCCAGCAGTGAGGGGGCGCACACTGAAGCTTTCTTT. V usage is TRBV6-1 and J usage is TRBJ1-1; weak D call: TRBD1 (6 bases). The CDR3 loop spans 13 amino acids. V was shortened by 3 bases and J by 3 bases, with 8 bases between the two germline ends. CDR1 MNHNS and CDR2 SASEGT come from the germline V gene.

V and J are TRBV7-9 and TRBJ2-3, with D tentatively TRBD1 (6 bases). Germline V lookup: CDR1 SEHNR, CDR2 FQNEAQ (reference sequence). V dropped 6 bases and J dropped 5 bases, with 18 bases sitting between them. The CDR3 is 15 amino acids. In DNA, the CDR3 is TGTGCCAGCAGACGCGACAGGCTTAGTGGAGATACGCAGTATTTT. Encoded protein: CASRRDRLSGDTQYF.

The chain joins TRBV11-2 to TRBJ2-3; 8 nucleotides align to TRBD2. The J segment lost 4 bases and the V segment lost 4 bases, leaving 1 base of the junction unmatched. The CDR3 spans 13 residues. Germline-derived CDR1 and CDR2 are SGHAT and FQNNGV. CDR3: CASSYGGADTQYF. The CDR3 bases are TGTGCCAGCAGCTACGGGGGGGCAGATACGCAGTATTTT.

The chain couples TRBV6-5 to TRBJ2-3; 7 nucleotides match TRBD2. V dropped 10 bases and J dropped 5; count of bases not matched to a gene: 9. There are 13 residues in the CDR3. Germline V gives CDR1 MNHEY, CDR2 SVGAGI. The CDR3 reads CATTSGERDTQYF. CDR3 DNA sequence: TGTGCCACTACAAGCGGGGAGAGAGATACGCAGTATTTT.

The genes are TRBV19 and TRBJ2-3; D is possibly TRBD2 (6 bases). The V gene lost 5 bases and the J gene lost 2 bases, with 17 bases spanning the gap. The CDR3 extends over 16 amino acids. Germline V gene data show CDR1 as LNHDA and CDR2 as SQIVND (reference sequence). CDR3 in amino acids: CASSLVGGSYTDTQYF. The CDR3 DNA reads as TGTGCCAGTAGTCTTGTGGGAGGTTCGTACACAGATACGCAGTATTTT.

The rearrangement uses TRBV18 and TRBJ1-2; tentative D call: TRBD1 (6 bases). Germline loops: CDR1 KGHSH, CDR2 LQKENI. Trimming removed 2 bases from V and 3 bases from J, with 10 bases in between. This CDR3 is built from 14 residues. CDR3 in amino acids: CASSPIRQDYGYTF. The CDR3 nucleotides are TGTGCCAGCTCACCAATAAGACAGGACTATGGCTACACCTTC.

In its sample, this clone was seen a few times. The chain has TRBV2 and TRBJ1-5; TRBD1 agrees at 8 bases. V shed 8 bases, J shed 5 bases, and the junction held 8 bases outside the gene matches. This CDR3 spans 14 amino acids. The germline CDR1 and CDR2 sequences are SNHLY and FYNNEI. The CDR3 DNA is TGTGCCAGCGCGCTGACAGGGGCCCATCAGCCCCAGCATTTT. Its protein is CASALTGAHQPQHF.

The CDR3 protein is CASSLKLAGVGDNTGELFF. The CDR3 DNA sequence: TGCGCCAGCAGCTTGAAACTAGCGGGAGTAGGGGATAACACCGGGGAGCTGTTTTTT. V gene TRBV5-1 combines with J gene TRBJ2-2; 11 bases are a match to TRBD2. This CDR3 has 19 amino acids. After removal of 1 base from V and 2 bases from J, the junction contained 10 bases not matched to a gene. Germline lookup yields CDR1 SGHRS and CDR2 YFSETQ.

V gene TRBV5-6 combines with J gene TRBJ2-3; D is unresolved. CDR1 is SGHDT, CDR2 YYEEEE, per germline. The V gene lost 4 bases and the J gene lost 2 bases, with 5 bases spanning the gap. The CDR3 loop spans 12 amino acids. The CDR3 DNA reads TGTGCCAGCAGCCTATTCACAGATACGCAGTATTTT. Translated, it gives CASSLFTDTQYF. Filled out from reference TRBV5-6 and TRBJ2-3, the complete variable domain reads DAGVTQSPTHLIKTRGQQVTLRCSPKSGHDTVSWYQQALGQGPQFIFQYYEEEERQRGNFPDRFSGHQFPNYSSELNVNALLLGDSALYLCASSLFTDTQYFGPGTRLTVL.

This sequence joins TRBV14 and TRBJ2-7, with D possibly being TRBD2 (6 bases). Trimming pared 0 bases from V and 2 bases from J, leaving 8 bases between. Germline values: CDR1 SGHDN, CDR2 FVKESK. The CDR3 consists of 14 residues. CDR3 loop: CASSQEGGAYEQYF. CDR3 in DNA: TGTGCCAGCAGCCAAGAAGGAGGGGCCTACGAGCAGTACTTC.

The rearrangement uses TRBV4-3 and TRBJ1-3; 11 positions agree with TRBD1. The germline CDR1 and CDR2 sequences are LGHNA and YSLEER. The CDR3 is 17 residues long. V was clipped by 4 bases and J by 3 bases; unmatched bases: 8. The CDR3 nucleotides are TGCGCCAGCAGCCTCTGGACAGGGGGCTTAAATGGAAACACCATATATTTT. Translating it yields CASSLWTGGLNGNTIYF.

The chain carries TRBV4-3 and TRBJ2-1; D gene unclear. V shed 0 bases and J shed 4 bases, with 13 bases lying between them. The germline V gene has CDR1 LGHNA and CDR2 YSLEER. The CDR3 sequence is 16 residues long. CDR3 DNA sequence: TGCGCCAGCAGCCAAGATATAAGAACAGCTTACAATGAGCAGTTCTTC. It translates to CASSQDIRTAYNEQFF.